Listed below are T cell receptor beta chains from one sample, sequenced in a study of identical twins. Each CDR3 protein is one row after TCRdb ran MiXCR on the 5' RACE reads. The sample contains approximately 500,000 distinct CDR3 sequences, about 24% of which appear only once. These data were likewise used in another study, on T cells expressing NK-cell markers.

The sequenced material came from CD4+ T cells sorted from blood. These receptors all come from a woman under 30 in good health. The CDR3 runs from the conserved cysteine through the conserved F or W. A D gene is named only where the DNA matches it firmly. Not all rows give a size; the values are once, few, many and, for expanded clones, a class.

V gene: TRBV5-1; D gene: .; J gene: TRBJ1-4; CDR3 length: 15; clone size: .; CDR3 protein: CASSLGLATNEKLFF; CDR3 DNA: TGCGCCAGCAGCTTGGGACTTGCAACTAATGAAAAACTGTTTTTT
V gene: TRBV7-2; D gene: .; J gene: TRBJ2-7; CDR3 length: 16; clone size: .; CDR3 protein: CASSLSGGGPLYEQYF; CDR3 DNA: TGTGCCAGCAGCTTAAGCGGCGGGGGCCCTCTCTACGAGCAGTACTTC
V gene: TRBV6-5; D gene: .; J gene: TRBJ2-5; CDR3 length: 10; clone size: few; CDR3 protein: CASWKETQYF; CDR3 DNA: TGTGCCAGCTGGAAAGAGACCCAGTACTTC
V gene: TRBV7-2; D gene: .; J gene: TRBJ1-3; CDR3 length: 16; clone size: few; CDR3 protein: CASSLSRQHSGNTIYF; CDR3 DNA: TGTGCCAGCAGCTTAAGCCGTCAACACTCTGGAAACACCATATATTTT
V gene: TRBV20-1; D gene: .; J gene: TRBJ1-1; CDR3 length: 13; clone size: .; CDR3 protein: CSGTQGPNPEAFF; CDR3 DNA: TGCAGTGGAACTCAGGGTCCGAACCCTGAAGCTTTCTTT
V gene: TRBV12-3/TRBV12-4; D gene: .; J gene: TRBJ2-7; CDR3 length: 14; clone size: few; CDR3 protein: CASSPFGRNYEQYF; CDR3 DNA: TGTGCCAGCAGCCCCTTCGGACGGAACTACGAGCAGTACTTC
V gene: TRBV12-3/TRBV12-4; D gene: .; J gene: TRBJ2-1; CDR3 length: 14; clone size: .; CDR3 protein: CASTRAGYYNEQFF; CDR3 DNA: TGTGCCAGCACAAGAGCGGGCTACTACAATGAGCAGTTCTTC
V gene: TRBV5-1; D gene: .; J gene: TRBJ2-4; CDR3 length: 15; clone size: .; CDR3 protein: CASPYGEPIKNIQYF; CDR3 DNA: TGCGCCAGCCCCTACGGGGAACCCATCAAAAACATTCAGTACTTC
V gene: TRBV7-9; D gene: .; J gene: TRBJ1-2; CDR3 length: 12; clone size: few; CDR3 protein: CASSPESYGYTF; CDR3 DNA: TGTGCCAGCAGCCCGGAGTCCTATGGCTACACCTTC
V gene: TRBV6-5; D gene: .; J gene: TRBJ1-2; CDR3 length: 16; clone size: .; CDR3 protein: CASSYSISQGKSGYTF; CDR3 DNA: TGTGCCAGCAGTTACTCGATATCTCAGGGGAAGAGTGGCTACACCTTC
V gene: TRBV7-2; D gene: .; J gene: TRBJ2-3; CDR3 length: 11; clone size: .; CDR3 protein: CASTVVDTQYF; CDR3 DNA: TGTGCCAGCACGGTTGTAGATACGCAGTATTTT
V gene: TRBV5-1; D gene: TRBD1; J gene: TRBJ1-1; CDR3 length: 14; clone size: many; CDR3 protein: CASSSGQANTEAFF; CDR3 DNA: TGCGCCAGCAGCTCCGGACAGGCCAACACTGAAGCTTTCTTT
V gene: TRBV5-1; D gene: TRBD1; J gene: TRBJ1-2; CDR3 length: 16; clone size: .; CDR3 protein: CASSTGDSLPNYGYTF; CDR3 DNA: TGCGCCAGCAGCACTGGGGACAGCCTTCCTAACTATGGCTACACCTTC
V gene: TRBV12-3/TRBV12-4; D gene: TRBD1; J gene: TRBJ2-2; CDR3 length: 14; clone size: few; CDR3 protein: CASSGTGWTGELLF; CDR3 DNA: TGTGCCAGCAGCGGGACAGGGTGGACCGGGGAGCTGCTTTTT
V gene: TRBV6-1; D gene: .; J gene: TRBJ2-3; CDR3 length: 11; clone size: few; CDR3 protein: CASEQEYTQYF; CDR3 DNA: TGTGCCAGCGAACAGGAATATACGCAGTATTTT
V gene: TRBV20-1; D gene: .; J gene: TRBJ2-1; CDR3 length: 14; clone size: .; CDR3 protein: CSARGGSVYNEQFF; CDR3 DNA: TGCAGTGCTAGAGGGGGAAGCGTCTACAATGAGCAGTTCTTC
V gene: TRBV27; D gene: .; J gene: TRBJ2-3; CDR3 length: 15; clone size: .; CDR3 protein: CASSLLAMPTDTQYF; CDR3 DNA: TGTGCCAGCAGTCTCCTCGCCATGCCCACAGATACGCAGTATTTT
V gene: TRBV20-1; D gene: TRBD2; J gene: TRBJ2-1; CDR3 length: 12; clone size: .; CDR3 protein: CSAIGLANEQFF; CDR3 DNA: TGCAGTGCCATCGGACTAGCGAATGAGCAGTTCTTC
V gene: TRBV6-5; D gene: .; J gene: TRBJ2-1; CDR3 length: 12; clone size: few; CDR3 protein: CASTPDRYEQFF; CDR3 DNA: TGTGCCAGCACTCCCGATCGGTATGAGCAGTTCTTC
V gene: TRBV24-1; D gene: .; J gene: TRBJ2-3; CDR3 length: 13; clone size: few; CDR3 protein: CATSTAVTDTQYF; CDR3 DNA: TGTGCCACCAGCACTGCGGTCACAGATACGCAGTATTTT
V gene: TRBV15; D gene: .; J gene: TRBJ1-1; CDR3 length: 13; clone size: .; CDR3 protein: CATSSLRETEAFF; CDR3 DNA: TGTGCCACCAGCAGCCTACGCGAGACTGAAGCTTTCTTT
V gene: TRBV20-1; D gene: .; J gene: TRBJ1-1; CDR3 length: 13; clone size: few; CDR3 protein: CSARGGEGTEAFF; CDR3 DNA: TGCAGTGCTAGGGGAGGGGAAGGAACTGAAGCTTTCTTT
V gene: TRBV5-1; D gene: .; J gene: TRBJ2-5; CDR3 length: 14; clone size: few; CDR3 protein: CASNREGPRETQYF; CDR3 DNA: TGCGCCAGCAATAGAGAGGGTCCGCGAGAGACCCAGTACTTC
V gene: TRBV9; D gene: .; J gene: TRBJ2-7; CDR3 length: 15; clone size: few; CDR3 protein: CASSSQMGGRYEQYF; CDR3 DNA: TGTGCCAGCAGCTCTCAGATGGGGGGACGCTACGAGCAGTACTTC
V gene: TRBV5-1; D gene: TRBD1; J gene: TRBJ2-3; CDR3 length: 16; clone size: few; CDR3 protein: CASSSNGQGGGDTQYF; CDR3 DNA: TGCGCCAGCAGCTCCAATGGACAGGGGGGTGGAGATACGCAGTATTTT
V gene: TRBV5-1; D gene: .; J gene: TRBJ1-2; CDR3 length: 15; clone size: many; CDR3 protein: CASRFSTENNYGYTF; CDR3 DNA: TGCGCCAGCAGATTTTCGACAGAGAATAACTATGGCTACACCTTC
V gene: TRBV3-1; D gene: TRBD1; J gene: TRBJ2-7; CDR3 length: 14; clone size: once; CDR3 protein: CASSKLQGAYEQYF; CDR3 DNA: TGTGCCAGCAGCAAACTACAGGGGGCCTACGAGCAGTACTTC
V gene: TRBV5-6; D gene: .; J gene: TRBJ1-1; CDR3 length: 14; clone size: few; CDR3 protein: CASSPLGVNTEAFF; CDR3 DNA: TGTGCCAGCAGCCCCTTGGGGGTGAACACTGAAGCTTTCTTT
V gene: TRBV20-1; D gene: .; J gene: TRBJ1-1; CDR3 length: 14; clone size: .; CDR3 protein: CSARGAQVDTEAFF; CDR3 DNA: TGCAGTGCTAGAGGAGCGCAGGTGGACACTGAAGCTTTCTTT
V gene: TRBV19; D gene: .; J gene: TRBJ2-1; CDR3 length: 14; clone size: many; CDR3 protein: CASSPEPGYNEQFF; CDR3 DNA: TGTGCCAGTAGTCCTGAGCCGGGATACAATGAGCAGTTCTTC
V gene: TRBV10-3; D gene: TRBD1; J gene: TRBJ2-7; CDR3 length: 16; clone size: .; CDR3 protein: CAISDRDRVLSYEQYF; CDR3 DNA: TGTGCCATCAGTGACAGGGACAGGGTTCTCTCCTACGAGCAGTACTTC
V gene: TRBV12-3/TRBV12-4; D gene: .; J gene: TRBJ2-1; CDR3 length: 12; clone size: .; CDR3 protein: CASTEWNNEQFF; CDR3 DNA: TGTGCCAGCACAGAATGGAACAATGAGCAGTTCTTC